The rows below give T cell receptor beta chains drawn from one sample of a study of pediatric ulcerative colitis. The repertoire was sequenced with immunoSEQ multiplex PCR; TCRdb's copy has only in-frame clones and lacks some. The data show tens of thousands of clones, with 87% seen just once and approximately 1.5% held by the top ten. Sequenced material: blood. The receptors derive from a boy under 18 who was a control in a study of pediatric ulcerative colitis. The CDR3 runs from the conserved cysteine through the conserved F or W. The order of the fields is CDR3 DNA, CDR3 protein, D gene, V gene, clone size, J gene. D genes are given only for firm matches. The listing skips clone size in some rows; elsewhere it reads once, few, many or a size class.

TGCGCCAGCAGCCAAAATCCCGCCGCAGGACCCTATGGCTACACCTTC CASSQNPAAGPYGYTF . TRBV4-3 . TRBJ1-2
TGTGCCAGCGGATTCGGGACACCTAACTATGGCTACACCTTC CASGFGTPNYGYTF . TRBV25-1 . TRBJ1-2
TGTGCCTGGTCCATAGGGATCAGGGGGCCTGGCAATCAGCCCCAGCATTTT CAWSIGIRGPGNQPQHF TRBD1 TRBV30 . TRBJ1-5
TGCAGTTCGAGGCAGGAGACTGAAGCTTTCTTT CSSRQETEAFF . TRBV20-1 . TRBJ1-1
TGTGCCAGCCGAGGGGACCGCACAGATACGCAGTATTTT CASRGDRTDTQYF . TRBV28 . TRBJ2-3
TGTGCCAGCAGCTGGACTAGCGGGGCCTTAGCTAGGCAGTTCTTC CASSWTSGALARQFF TRBD2 TRBV7-2 . TRBJ2-1
TGTGCCAGCAGTGTTCGTTCGGCGGGAGGGAAGCAAGAGACCCAGTACTTC CASSVRSAGGKQETQYF TRBD2 TRBV2 . TRBJ2-5
TGTGCCAGCGGTGGGCCGTATGGCTACACCTTC CASGGPYGYTF . TRBV6-5 few TRBJ1-2
TGCGCCAGCAGCCAAGGGACAGGTTCTGAAGCTTTCTTT CASSQGTGSEAFF TRBD1 TRBV5-1 . TRBJ1-1
TGCGCCAGCAGCCAAGTTGGGGCGGGGACCGGGGAGCTGTTTTTT CASSQVGAGTGELFF . TRBV4-1 . TRBJ2-2
TGTGCCGTCATCCCTGACGGCGTACCCTACGAGCAGTACTTC CAVIPDGVPYEQYF . TRBV6-1 . TRBJ2-7
TGTGCCAGCAGTTCCTTACAGGGTTGGAATGGCTACACCTTC CASSSLQGWNGYTF . TRBV28 . TRBJ1-2
TGCGCCAGCAGCTTGGTCTCTGGGGGCAATCAGCCCCAGCATTTT CASSLVSGGNQPQHF . TRBV5-1 . TRBJ1-5
TGTGCCAGGGTCGGCAGTTCGAATTATAGCAATCAGCCCCAGCATTTT CARVGSSNYSNQPQHF . TRBV2 . TRBJ1-5
TGTGCCAGCAGCCCCCGGGACGGGGGACACACAGATACGCAGTATTTT CASSPRDGGHTDTQYF . TRBV7-9 . TRBJ2-3
TGTGCCAGCAGCTTAATGAGTATGACCTACGAGCAGTACTTC CASSLMSMTYEQYF . TRBV7-9 . TRBJ2-7
TGTGCCAGCTCCCCCATGGGCGGAAGCCTATATGGCTACACCTTC CASSPMGGSLYGYTF . TRBV27 . TRBJ1-2
TGTGCCAGCAGTGAAAAACCAGGGGGCTACACTGAAGCTTTCTTT CASSEKPGGYTEAFF TRBD1 TRBV2 . TRBJ1-1
TGCAGCGGAGGGTACAATGAGCAGTTCTTC CSGGYNEQFF . TRBV20-1 . TRBJ2-1
TGTGCCAGCAGCTTAGCGCTAGCGGGGGGATACGAGCAGTACTTC CASSLALAGGYEQYF TRBD2 TRBV7-2 . TRBJ2-7
TGTGCCAGCAGCTTAGAGGGACTAGCGGGGGACGAGCAGTACTTC CASSLEGLAGDEQYF TRBD2 TRBV7-2 once TRBJ2-7
TGTGCCAGCAGTGACCCGGGGACTAGTTTGCATTTT CASSDPGTSLHF TRBD2 TRBV25-1 . TRBJ2-3
TGTGCCAGCAGTTTATACCCGAGACCGGGACAGCTGTACGAGCAGTACTTC CASSLYPRPGQLYEQYF TRBD1 TRBV27 . TRBJ2-7
TGTGCCAGCAGTTTAGGGACTAGCGGGAGTCAAGAGACCCAGTACTTC CASSLGTSGSQETQYF TRBD2 TRBV28 once TRBJ2-5